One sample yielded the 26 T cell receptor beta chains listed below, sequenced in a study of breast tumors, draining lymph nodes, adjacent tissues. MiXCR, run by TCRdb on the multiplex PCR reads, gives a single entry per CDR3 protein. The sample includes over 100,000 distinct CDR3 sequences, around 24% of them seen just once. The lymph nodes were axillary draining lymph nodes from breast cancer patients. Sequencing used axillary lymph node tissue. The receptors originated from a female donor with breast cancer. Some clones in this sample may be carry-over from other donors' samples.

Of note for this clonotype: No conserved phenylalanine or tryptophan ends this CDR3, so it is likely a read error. The CDR3 DNA reads as TGTGCCAGCAGTTACTCCCCCTCAGGGGTGCACACCGGGGAGCTGTTTTCT. This encodes CASSYSPSGVHTGELFS. V and J are TRBV6-5 and TRBJ2-2; TRBD1 might be the D (6 bases). V lost 0 bases to trimming and J lost 3 bases, with 14 bases between them. This CDR3 has 17 amino acids. Per germline, CDR1 MNHEY and CDR2 SVGAGI.

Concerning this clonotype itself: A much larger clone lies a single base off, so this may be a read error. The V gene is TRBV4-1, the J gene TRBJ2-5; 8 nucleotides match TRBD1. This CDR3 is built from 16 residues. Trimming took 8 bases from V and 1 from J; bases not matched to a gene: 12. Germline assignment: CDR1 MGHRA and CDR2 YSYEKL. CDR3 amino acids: CASGPGQALLQETQYF. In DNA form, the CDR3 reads TGCGCCAGCGGTCCGGGACAGGCATTACTCCAAGAGACCCAGTACTTC.

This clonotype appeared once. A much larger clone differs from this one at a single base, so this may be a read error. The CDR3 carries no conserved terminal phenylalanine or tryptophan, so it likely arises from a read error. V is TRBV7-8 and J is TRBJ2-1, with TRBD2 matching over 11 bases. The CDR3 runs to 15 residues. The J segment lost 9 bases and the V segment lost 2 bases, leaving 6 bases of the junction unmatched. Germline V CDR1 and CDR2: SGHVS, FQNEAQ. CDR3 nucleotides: TGTGCCAGCAGCTTAAGACTAGCGGGAATAGGTGAGCAGTTCCTC. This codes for CASSLRLAGIGEQFL.

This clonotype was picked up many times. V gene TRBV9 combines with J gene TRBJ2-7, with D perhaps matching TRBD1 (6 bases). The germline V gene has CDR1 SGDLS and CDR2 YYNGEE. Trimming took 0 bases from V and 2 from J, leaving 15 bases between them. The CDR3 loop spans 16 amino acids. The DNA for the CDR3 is TGTGCCAGCAGCGTAGGAGGTGGGGGCGTTCCCTACGAGCAGTACTTC. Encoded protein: CASSVGGGGVPYEQYF.

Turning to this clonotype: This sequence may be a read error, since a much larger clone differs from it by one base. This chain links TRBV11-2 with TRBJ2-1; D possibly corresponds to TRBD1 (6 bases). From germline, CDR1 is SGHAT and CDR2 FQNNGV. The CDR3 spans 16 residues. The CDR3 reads CAGSLGGTSRPNEQFF. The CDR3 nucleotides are TGTGCCGGCAGCTTAGGTGGGACATCTAGACCCAATGAGCAGTTCTTC.

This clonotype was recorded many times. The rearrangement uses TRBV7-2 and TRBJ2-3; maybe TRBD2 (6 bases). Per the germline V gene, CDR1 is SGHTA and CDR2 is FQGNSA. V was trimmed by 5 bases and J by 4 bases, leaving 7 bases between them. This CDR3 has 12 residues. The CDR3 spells CASSPGADTQYF. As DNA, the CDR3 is TGTGCCAGCAGCCCGGGGGCAGATACGCAGTATTTT.

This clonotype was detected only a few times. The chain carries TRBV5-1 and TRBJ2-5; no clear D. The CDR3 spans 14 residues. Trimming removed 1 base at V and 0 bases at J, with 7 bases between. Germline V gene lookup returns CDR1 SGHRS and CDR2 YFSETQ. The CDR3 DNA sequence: TGCGCCAGCAGCTTGTTGGGCGACCAAGAGACCCAGTACTTC. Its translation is CASSLLGDQETQYF.

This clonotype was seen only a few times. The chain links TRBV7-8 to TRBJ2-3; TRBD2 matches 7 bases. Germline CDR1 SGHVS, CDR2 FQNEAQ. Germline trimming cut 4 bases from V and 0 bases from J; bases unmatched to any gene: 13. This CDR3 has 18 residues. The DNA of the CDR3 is TGTGCCAGCAGCTCCCTCAACAGACTAGCACAAAGCACAGATACGCAGTATTTT. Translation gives CASSSLNRLAQSTDTQYF.

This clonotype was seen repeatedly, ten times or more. The CDR3 sequence: CASTNRGTGYTF. DNA of the CDR3: TGTGCCAGCACCAATCGGGGGACTGGCTACACCTTC. This rearrangement joins TRBV2 to TRBJ1-2; D is possibly TRBD1 (5 bases). Germline V CDR1 and CDR2: SNHLY, FYNNEI. Between the trimmed V and J ends, which lost 7 bases and 7 bases, there was a span of 13 bases. There are 12 residues in the CDR3.

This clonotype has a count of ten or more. The CDR3 region has the DNA TGTGCCAGTAGTTCGACGGGAATGGCTGGAAACACCATATATTTT. Translating gives CASSSTGMAGNTIYF. This chain uses TRBV19 with TRBJ1-3, with D unclear. The V and J ends lost 5 bases and 2 bases respectively, with 13 bases between them. From germline, CDR1 is LNHDA and CDR2 SQIVND (reference sequence). This CDR3 is 15 amino acids long.

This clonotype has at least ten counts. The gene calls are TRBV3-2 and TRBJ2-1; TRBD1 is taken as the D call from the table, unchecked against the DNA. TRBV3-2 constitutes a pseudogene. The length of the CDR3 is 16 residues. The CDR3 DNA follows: TGTGCCAGCAGCCAAGGGGACAGCTTTTCCTACAATGAGCAGTTCTTC. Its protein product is CASSQGDSFSYNEQFF.

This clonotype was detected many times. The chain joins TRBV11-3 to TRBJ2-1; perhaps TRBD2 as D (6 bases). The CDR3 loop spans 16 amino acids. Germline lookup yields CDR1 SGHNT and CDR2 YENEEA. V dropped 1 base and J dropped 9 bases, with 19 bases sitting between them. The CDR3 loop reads CASSLGLAREVGEQFF. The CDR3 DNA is TGTGCCAGCAGCTTAGGTCTGGCCAGGGAGGTAGGTGAGCAGTTCTTC.

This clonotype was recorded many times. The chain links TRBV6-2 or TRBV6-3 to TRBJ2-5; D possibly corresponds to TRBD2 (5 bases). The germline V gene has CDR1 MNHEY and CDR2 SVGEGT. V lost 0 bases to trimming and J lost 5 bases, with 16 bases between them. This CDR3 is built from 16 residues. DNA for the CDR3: TGTGCCAGCAGTTACTCGGTAGGCGGCCGCGGGGAGACCCAGTACTTC. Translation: CASSYSVGGRGETQYF.

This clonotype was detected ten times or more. CDR3 in DNA: TGTGCCAGCACCTCGGGGACCACCTACGAGCAGTACTTC. Translating gives CASTSGTTYEQYF. The chain combines TRBV12-3 or TRBV12-4 with TRBJ2-7; D may be TRBD1 or TRBD2 (5 bases each). The V end was cut by 7 bases, the J end by 2 bases, with 12 bases between. CDR3 size: 13 residues.

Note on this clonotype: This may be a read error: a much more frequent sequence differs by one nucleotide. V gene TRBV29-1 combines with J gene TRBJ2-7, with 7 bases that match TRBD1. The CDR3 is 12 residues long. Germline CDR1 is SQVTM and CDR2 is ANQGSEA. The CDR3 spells CSARTGPYGQYF. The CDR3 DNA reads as TGCAGCGCCCGGACAGGCCCCTACGGGCAGTACTTC.

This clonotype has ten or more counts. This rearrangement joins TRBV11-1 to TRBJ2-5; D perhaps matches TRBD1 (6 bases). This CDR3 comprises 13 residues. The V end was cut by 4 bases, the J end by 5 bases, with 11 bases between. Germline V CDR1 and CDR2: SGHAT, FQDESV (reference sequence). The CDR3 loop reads CASSSTRGETQYF. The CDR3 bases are TGTGCCAGCAGCTCCACTAGGGGGGAGACCCAGTACTTC.

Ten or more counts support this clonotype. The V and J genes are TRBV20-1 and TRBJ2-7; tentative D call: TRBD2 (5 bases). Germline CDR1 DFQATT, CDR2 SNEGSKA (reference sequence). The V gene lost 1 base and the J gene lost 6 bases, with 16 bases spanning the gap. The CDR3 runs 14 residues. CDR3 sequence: CSARAQTPSGEQYF. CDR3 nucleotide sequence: TGCAGTGCTAGAGCCCAGACCCCGAGCGGCGAGCAGTACTTC.

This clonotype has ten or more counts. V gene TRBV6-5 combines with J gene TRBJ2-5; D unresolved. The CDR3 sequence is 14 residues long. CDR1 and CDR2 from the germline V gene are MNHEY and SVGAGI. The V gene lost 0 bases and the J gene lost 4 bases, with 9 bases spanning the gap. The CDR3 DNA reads TGTGCCAGCAGTTACTCCGGCCAGGCAGAGACCCAGTACTTC. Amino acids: CASSYSGQAETQYF.

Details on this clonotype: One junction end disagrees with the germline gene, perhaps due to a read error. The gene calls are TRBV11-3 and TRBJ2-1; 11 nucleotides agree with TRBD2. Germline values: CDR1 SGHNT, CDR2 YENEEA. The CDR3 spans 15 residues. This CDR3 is CASSLTSGSYNGQFF. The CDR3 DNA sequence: TGTGCCAGCAGCTTAACTAGCGGGAGCTACAATGGGCAGTTCTTT.

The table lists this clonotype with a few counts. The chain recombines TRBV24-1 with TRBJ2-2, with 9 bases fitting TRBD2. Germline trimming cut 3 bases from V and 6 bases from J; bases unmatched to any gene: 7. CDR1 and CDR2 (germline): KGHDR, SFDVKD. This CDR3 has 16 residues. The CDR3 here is CATSDRLAGSPGELFF. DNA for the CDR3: TGTGCCACCAGTGATCGGCTAGCGGGGTCCCCCGGGGAGCTGTTTTTT.

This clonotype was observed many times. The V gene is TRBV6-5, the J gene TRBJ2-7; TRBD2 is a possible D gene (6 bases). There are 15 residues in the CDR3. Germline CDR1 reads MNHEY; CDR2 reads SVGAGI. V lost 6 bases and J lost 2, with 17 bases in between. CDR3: CASSALPSEPYEQYF. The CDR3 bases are TGTGCCAGCAGCGCCCTTCCTAGCGAGCCCTACGAGCAGTACTTC.

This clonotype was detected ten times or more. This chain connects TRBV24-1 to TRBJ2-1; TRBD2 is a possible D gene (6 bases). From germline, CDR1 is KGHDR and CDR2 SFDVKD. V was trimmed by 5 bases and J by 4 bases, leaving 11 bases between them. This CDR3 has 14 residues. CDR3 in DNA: TGTGCCACCAGTGGGAGCGGGTGGTACAATGAGCAGTTCTTC. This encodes CATSGSGWYNEQFF.

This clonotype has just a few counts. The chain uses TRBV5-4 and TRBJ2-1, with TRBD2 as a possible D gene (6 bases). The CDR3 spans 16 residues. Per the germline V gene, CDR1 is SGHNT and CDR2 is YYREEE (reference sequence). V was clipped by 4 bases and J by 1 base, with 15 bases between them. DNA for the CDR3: TGTGCCAGCAGCGGGACTCGAAATGGGTCCTACAATGAGCAGTTCTTC. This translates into CASSGTRNGSYNEQFF.

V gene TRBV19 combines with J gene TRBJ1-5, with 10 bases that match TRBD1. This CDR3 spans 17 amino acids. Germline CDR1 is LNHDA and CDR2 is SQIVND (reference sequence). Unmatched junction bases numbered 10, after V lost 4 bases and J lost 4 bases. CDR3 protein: CASSNARRDRGNQPQHF. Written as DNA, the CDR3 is TGTGCCAGTAGTAACGCCAGAAGGGACAGGGGAAATCAGCCCCAGCATTTT.

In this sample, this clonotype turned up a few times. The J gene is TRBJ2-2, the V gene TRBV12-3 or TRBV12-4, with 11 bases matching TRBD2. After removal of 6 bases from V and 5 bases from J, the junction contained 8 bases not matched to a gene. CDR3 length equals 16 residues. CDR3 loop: CASSLLAGGLTGELFF. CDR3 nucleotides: TGTGCCAGCAGCTTGCTAGCGGGAGGTTTAACCGGGGAGCTGTTTTTT.

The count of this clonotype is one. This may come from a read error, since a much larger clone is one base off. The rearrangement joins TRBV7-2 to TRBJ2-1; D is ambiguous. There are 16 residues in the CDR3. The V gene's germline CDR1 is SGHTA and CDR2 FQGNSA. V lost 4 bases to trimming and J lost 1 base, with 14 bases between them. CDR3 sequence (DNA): TGTGCCAGCAGCTGGGGTCTTGGCGGATCCTACAATGAGCAGTTCTTC. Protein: CASSWGLGGSYNEQFF.